This T cell receptor (beta chain) was identified during a study of OX40 agonist ivuxolimab in advanced cancers. Across the whole study: With ivuxolimab, an agonistic anti-OX40 (CD134) antibody, patients were treated. Anti-PD-1, anti-PD-L1 or anti-CTLA-4 therapy given earlier was allowed, and 40% had some.

Clones were sequenced by immunoSEQ multiplex PCR, and TCRdb holds only the in-frame ones, with some missing. This repertoire shows tens of thousands of clones, approximately 90% found once; its top ten account for around 0.33%. About this clone itself: As yet, its antigen is unknown.

Blood draws occurred at baseline, cycle 4 day 1, and cycle 7 day 1. Study-wide findings and caveats: Doses of 0.1 to 3.0 mg/kg were accompanied by clonal expansion of CD4+ and CD8+ blood T cells by week 6.

The sequencing used CD4+ or CD8+ T cells sorted from blood, collected in a trial of the OX40 agonist ivuxolimab. This receptor was obtained from an adult with an advanced solid tumor such as melanoma, head and neck, liver or kidney cancer.

The CDR3 here is CASSLTWVDTQYF. The CDR3 nucleotides are TGTGCCAGCAGCCTTACTTGGGTAGATACGCAGTATTTT. The gene calls are TRBV7-2 and TRBJ2-3; D is ambiguous. The V gene's germline CDR1 is SGHTA and CDR2 FQGNSA. CDR3 length equals 13 residues. With 5 bases removed from V and 5 bases from J, the gap between germline ends came to 11 bases.